This T cell receptor (beta chain) was retrieved from a study of control samples from healthy donors and cancer patients. CDR3 length: 15 residues. V lost 4 bases, J lost 0 bases, and 10 bases lay in between. Germline CDR1 SGHDN, CDR2 FVKESK. This table comes from immunoSEQ multiplex PCR, and its TCRdb copy is limited to in-frame clones, with some not included. Of roughly 94,000 clones listed, 65% to 85% are singletons. The sequence derives from a man between 65 and 79 years old with lung cancer. What was sequenced was PBMCs. The chain employs TRBV14 and TRBJ2-4; maybe TRBD1 (5 bases). The CDR3 region is CASSPLQVAKNIQYF. The CDR3 bases are TGTGCCAGCAGCCCGTTACAGGTAGCCAAAAACATTCAGTACTTC.